One and the same sample provided the 7 T cell receptor beta chains below, sequenced in a study of blood T cell repertoires in COVID-19. Generated by immunoSEQ multiplex PCR, the TCRdb table keeps only in-frame clones and is missing some. This table has roughly 200,000 clones, 86% appearing once. Source material: PBMCs or T cells enriched from blood (not recorded which). The receptors stem from a woman in her twenties or thirties who had been exposed to COVID-19.

The chain couples TRBV19 to TRBJ2-7, with D possibly TRBD1 on 5 matching bases. With 2 bases removed from V and 3 bases from J, the gap between germline ends came to 11 bases. Germline V lookup: CDR1 LNHDA, CDR2 SQIVND (reference sequence). The CDR3 extends over 14 amino acids. In DNA, the CDR3 is TGTGCCAGTAGTATAAATCAGGGTGGCTACGAGCAGTACTTC. It specifies CASSINQGGYEQYF.

The genes are TRBV10-3 and TRBJ2-1; 7 bases line up with TRBD1. Germline V gives CDR1 ENHRY, CDR2 SYGVKD. This CDR3 has 13 residues. The V and J ends lost 8 bases and 4 bases, in that order; junction bases with no gene match: 5. The CDR3 sequence: CAISGTEYNEQFF. Written as DNA, the CDR3 is TGTGCCATCTCCGGGACAGAATACAATGAGCAGTTCTTC.

This clone was recorded once. The V and J genes are TRBV3-1 (or the pseudogene TRBV3-2) and TRBJ1-2; D uncertain. CDR3 length: 12 residues. V gave up 4 bases and J gave up 8 bases, with 11 bases separating them. Germline CDR1 LGHDT, CDR2 YNNKEL (reference sequence). CDR3 sequence: CASSPGWLGYTF. Here the CDR3 DNA reads TGTGCCAGCAGCCCGGGGTGGTTGGGCTACACCTTC.

The chain carries TRBV9 and TRBJ1-4, with D perhaps TRBD1 (5 bases). CDR1 SGDLS and CDR2 YYNGEE come from the germline V gene. The V gene lost 3 bases and the J gene lost 0 bases, with 9 bases spanning the gap. The CDR3 loop spans 15 amino acids. The DNA of the CDR3 is TGTGCCAGCAGCGAGGGGCAGGCAACTAATGAAAAACTGTTTTTT. Protein: CASSEGQATNEKLFF.

The chain combines TRBV5-1 with TRBJ1-1; maybe TRBD1 (5 bases). Trimming took 4 bases from V and 4 from J, leaving 11 bases between them. This CDR3 is 13 amino acids long. Germline lookup yields CDR1 SGHRS and CDR2 YFSETQ. This CDR3 is CASSPDQGTEAFF. The CDR3 DNA sequence: TGCGCCAGCAGCCCTGATCAGGGCACTGAAGCTTTCTTT.

The chain combines TRBV28 with TRBJ1-2; 7 nucleotides line up with TRBD1. The CDR3 has 15 residues. Trimming cost V 5 bases and J 5 bases; bases outside gene matches: 11. Germline CDR1 reads MDHEN; CDR2 reads SYDVKM. The CDR3 DNA reads TGTGCCAGCAGTACCCCGACAGGGTTGGGGTATGGCTACACCTTC. Its translation is CASSTPTGLGYGYTF.

The rearrangement uses TRBV4-1 and TRBJ2-1; 9 bases align to TRBD2. The germline V gene encodes CDR1 MGHRA and CDR2 YSYEKL. J was trimmed by 3 bases and V by 1 base; bases with no gene match: 7. This CDR3 is built from 17 residues. The CDR3 nucleotides read TGCGCCAGCAGCCAAGTACTCGAGCGGGGGGTCTACAATGAGCAGTTCTTC. Protein product: CASSQVLERGVYNEQFF.